This T cell receptor beta chain appears in the sequencing data of a study of CD8 T cells in Susac syndrome. Broader study findings: TCR sequencing and HLA analysis covered a relatively small number of individuals.

Remarks on this clonotype: The antigen is unknown.

V was cut by 0 bases and J by 7 bases, with 12 bases left in between. CDR1 and CDR2 from the germline V gene are LNHDA and SQIVND (reference sequence). The CDR3 consists of 14 residues. Random hexamers were used to reverse transcribe an amount of roughly 0.45 to 1 ug RNA. Amplification of TCR beta CDR3 was carried out by immunoSEQ multiplex PCR, which covered 54 Vbeta and 13 Jbeta segments. A single record per CDR3 protein comes from TCRdb applying MiXCR to the immunoSEQ multiplex PCR reads. This table holds about 200,000 distinct CDR3 sequences, roughly 95% found once. This TCR came from a human donor with multiple sclerosis. V usage is TRBV19 and J usage is TRBJ1-2; D may be TRBD1 (6 bases). Sequences were obtained from CD4+ T cells from PBMCs. CDR3 coding DNA: TGTGCCAGTAGTATAGATCACAGGGTCGGTGGCTACACCTTC. Its protein product is CASSIDHRVGGYTF.